This T cell receptor (beta chain) was retrieved from a study of T-cell reconstitution after alpha-beta-depleted transplantation in children. This CDR3 has 14 residues. V lost 4 bases to trimming and J lost 0 bases, with 10 bases between them. Germline V gives CDR1 SQVTM, CDR2 ANQGSEA. This clonotype was observed a few times. The antigen is unknown. The TCRbeta library incorporated unique molecular identifiers. TCRdb re-analysed the PCR reads in MiXCR, keeping a single row per CDR3 protein. The table records fewer than 550,000 distinct CDR3 sequences, about an eighth of them present only once. Points from the study as a whole: Diversity and T-cell counts at one year after transplant derived mostly from new T cells. Several hundred expanded graft clones reportedly were the source of alpha-beta T cells about two months after transplant.

The genes are TRBV29-1 and TRBJ1-5, with no clear D. The TCR comes from a female patient aged 2-15 years who had a stem cell transplant for aplastic anemia, so the T cells may come from the graft donor. Sequencing was performed on PBMCs, mostly from graft donor cells, taken 180 days after TCRalphabeta/CD19-depleted stem cell transplant. CDR3 sequence: CSVGTEYSNQPQHF. CDR3 nucleotide sequence: TGCAGCGTTGGTACGGAGTATAGCAATCAGCCCCAGCATTTT.